The clone carrying this TCR beta chain is labeled medium-sized. What it binds is not known. TCRdb reprocessed the 5' RACE reads via MiXCR and lists one record per CDR3 protein. The profile shows some 20,000 distinct CDR3 sequences, about 3.5% of them singletons. This specimen comes from a study of spatial heterogeneity in lung cancer. Study as a whole: Alpha-chain sequences were detected in numbers that were consistently lower than beta-chain sequences. Study results and limitations: The appearance of ubiquitous expanded tumor TCRs in blood was greater at resection than follow-up.

As for time point: sample taken at primary tumor resection. In germline, CDR1 is SQVTM, CDR2 ANQGSEA. With 8 bases removed from V and 2 bases from J, the gap between germline ends came to 12 bases. CDR3 length: 13 amino acids. The sample consisted of PBMCs, taken at surgery. The chain employs TRBV29-1 and TRBJ2-2; D might be TRBD1 or TRBD2, each matching 5 bases. This sequence originates from a female donor with early-stage non-small cell lung cancer. In nucleotides, the CDR3 is TGCAGCACCCGGGACGGCAACACCGGGGAGCTGTTTTTT. Its translation: CSTRDGNTGELFF.